This T cell receptor (beta chain) was profiled in a study of blood T cell repertoires in COVID-19. On the study more broadly: COVID-19 samples from acute and convalescent phases originated in the United States, Italy and Spain.

Authors' data handling: Researchers report that nucleated cell counts were estimated from reference gene primer amplification. Produced via immunoSEQ multiplex PCR; TCRdb's table is partial and in-frame only. V, J and clone size reflect that table, while D and trimming were determined from the DNA. The sample shows roughly 200,000 clones, approximately 89% of them seen only once. The CDR3 totals 13 residues. Trimming removed 1 base at V and 3 bases at J, with 7 bases between. CDR1 is GTSNPN and CDR2 is SVGIG in the germline V gene (reference sequence). The genes are TRBV30 and TRBJ1-5; D unresolved. Sequencing was done on a sample of peripheral blood. The sequence came from an older woman with acute or convalescent COVID-19. The chain's CDR3 is CAWSALDNQPQHF. CDR3 in DNA: TGTGCCTGGAGTGCCCTAGACAATCAGCCCCAGCATTTT.